This T cell receptor (beta chain) was identified in a study of blood T cell repertoires in COVID-19. At the level of the study: Specimens from acute and convalescent COVID-19 originated in the United States, Italy and Spain. T cells, B-cell-depleted T cells, or PBMCs supplied cDNA or gDNA.

Original processing methods: Reference gene primer amplification gave nucleated cell count estimates. The table came from immunoSEQ multiplex PCR; TCRdb's copy has only in-frame clones and leaves some out. V, J and clone size derive from that table, while D and trimming were established from the DNA sequence. The sample has about 260,000 clones, about 89% seen once. CDR3 length: 13 amino acids. J gave up 5 bases and V 10 bases, and 4 bases lay outside the gene matches. Germline CDR1 and CDR2: LNHDA and SQIVND (reference sequence). Sequenced input: peripheral blood. V usage is TRBV19 and J usage is TRBJ1-4, with 10 positions matching TRBD1. The clonotype originates from a middle-aged man who had recovered from COVID-19. For the CDR3, the DNA is TGTGCCACCGAGGGACAGGGGAATGAAAAACTGTTTTTT. It codes for CATEGQGNEKLFF.